This TCR beta chain was observed in a study of shared clonotypes between healthy human individuals. Study-wide context: CD4 naive and memory got three plates each, CD8 naive two, CD8 memory one. Overall study findings and caveats: In a handful of donors, about 5% of naive CD4 clonotypes appeared in common.

For this clone: The target antigen is unknown.

Naive CD4+ cells were CD45RA-selected; the remaining cells were memory. This table comes from immunoSEQ multiplex PCR, and its TCRdb copy is limited to in-frame clones, with some not included. The sample includes about a million clones, around 80% of them seen just once. V lost 5 bases to trimming and J lost 2 bases, with 14 bases between them. The length of the CDR3 is 15 residues. Looked up from germline, CDR1 is SGHRS and CDR2 is YFSETQ. The source material was memory CD4+ T cells sorted from blood. Subset specified: CD45RA-negative fraction. The sequence derives from a man between 18 and 35 years old in good health. The V gene is TRBV5-1, the J gene TRBJ1-3; TRBD1 is a possible D gene (5 bases). CDR3 bases: TGCGCCAGCAGACCTACAGGTAACGCTGGAAACACCATATATTTT. Its protein is CASRPTGNAGNTIYF.